These T cell receptor beta chains were read from a single sample in a study of response to subunit inactivated influenza vaccine. TCRdb processed the RT-PCR reads anew with MiXCR; each CDR3 protein has one entry. The sample has hundreds of thousands of distinct CDR3 sequences, approximately 10% seen once. Sequenced here: PBMCs from blood, sampled on the day of vaccination. The receptors here all came from a man over 45 who received an inactivated influenza vaccine. CDR3s include the opening cysteine and the closing phenylalanine or tryptophan. The D gene is left open where the match is weak. Only part of the rows carry a size: once, few, many, or a class if the clone is expanded.

J gene,V gene,clone size,D gene,CDR3 protein,CDR3 DNA
TRBJ2-3,TRBV5-1,many,.,CASSLGGSTDTQYF,TGTGCCAGCAGCTTAGGCGGTAGCACAGATACGCAGTATTTT
TRBJ2-7,TRBV7-2,few,TRBD2,CASEAVAGSYEQYF,TGTGCCAGCGAGGCCGTAGCGGGATCTTACGAGCAGTACTTC
TRBJ1-2,TRBV2,few,TRBD1,CASSAIGTGLNGYTF,TGTGCCAGCAGTGCTATTGGGACAGGACTCAATGGCTACACCTTC
TRBJ1-2,TRBV29-1,.,.,CSVWGEGYGYTF,TGCAGCGTCTGGGGCGAGGGGTATGGCTACACCTTC
TRBJ2-7,TRBV7-9,few,.,CASSHTTQFAYEQYF,TGTGCCAGCAGCCATACTACTCAATTCGCCTACGAGCAGTACTTC
TRBJ2-1,TRBV6-2/TRBV6-3,many,TRBD2,CASISAGVSYNEQFF,TGTGCCAGCATTTCAGCGGGAGTTTCCTACAATGAGCAGTTCTTC
TRBJ1-5,TRBV10-3,many,.,CAISVDGKPQHF,TGTGCCATCAGTGTAGACGGTAAGCCCCAGCATTTT
TRBJ2-7,TRBV5-6,few,TRBD1,CASSRGTGIYEQYF,TGTGCCAGCAGCCGCGGGACAGGGATCTACGAGCAGTACTTC
TRBJ1-2,TRBV5-1,.,.,CASSPEGVPFYGYTF,TGCGCCAGCAGCCCGGAGGGGGTCCCGTTCTATGGCTACACCTTC
TRBJ1-6,TRBV2,few,TRBD1,CASSGPGQGLGSPLHF,TGTGCCAGCAGTGGACCGGGACAGGGGTTGGGTTCACCCCTCCACTTT
TRBJ2-1,TRBV12-3/TRBV12-4,few,TRBD2,CASSLGTSGHNEQFF,TGTGCCAGCAGTTTAGGGACTAGCGGCCACAATGAGCAGTTCTTC
TRBJ2-1,TRBV4-1,few,TRBD2,CASSSLAGDLYNEQFF,TGCGCCAGCAGCTCGCTAGCGGGGGACCTCTACAATGAGCAGTTCTTC